These 9 T cell receptor beta chains came from one sample sequenced in a study of blood T cell repertoires in COVID-19. Assay: immunoSEQ multiplex PCR; the TCRdb copy retains only in-frame clones and omits some. This repertoire shows about 120,000 clones, approximately 83% found once; its top ten account for roughly 30%. The sample taken for sequencing was peripheral blood. The receptors derive from a woman of 80 years or more with acute or convalescent COVID-19.

There are a few counts of this clone. The rearrangement joins TRBV6-5 to TRBJ2-3; D unclear. V shed 8 bases and J shed 3 bases, with 15 bases lying between them. This CDR3 is built from 14 residues. Germline CDR1 MNHEY, CDR2 SVGAGI. CDR3 sequence reads: CASRLQADTDTQYF. The CDR3, as DNA: TGTGCCAGCCGTTTGCAGGCAGATACAGATACGCAGTATTTT.

This chain joins TRBV19 and TRBJ1-1; D is unresolved. Germline V gives CDR1 LNHDA, CDR2 SQIVND (reference sequence). The V end lost 10 bases, the J end lost 1 base, and 10 bases lay between the germline ends. This CDR3 spans 12 amino acids. The CDR3 here is CATGRKNTEAFF. CDR3 DNA sequence: TGTGCCACAGGAAGGAAGAACACTGAAGCTTTCTTT.

This clone was detected once. The V and J genes are TRBV5-5 and TRBJ1-3, with a possible D match to TRBD1 (6 bases). The CDR3 spans 15 residues. V was clipped by 2 bases and J by 4 bases, with 13 bases between them. Per the germline V gene, CDR1 is SGHKS and CDR2 is YYEKEE (reference sequence). For the CDR3, the DNA is TGTGCCAGCAGCTTCCTCGGGACATTCGGAAACACCATATATTTT. This sequence encodes CASSFLGTFGNTIYF.

A few counts support this clone. The chain joins TRBV3-1 (or the pseudogene TRBV3-2) to TRBJ1-2, with 7 bases matching TRBD1. CDR1 and CDR2 from the germline V gene are LGHDT and YNNKEL (reference sequence). J lost 5 bases, V lost 1 base, and 7 bases had no gene match. The CDR3 runs to 15 residues. As DNA, the CDR3 is TGTGCCAGCAGCCAAGTTTACGGCAGGGGGTATGGCTACACCTTC. Protein: CASSQVYGRGYGYTF.

J is TRBJ1-1 and V is TRBV5-4; D gene ambiguous. The germline V and J ends were trimmed by 4 bases and 0 bases, with 7 bases remaining between them. The CDR3 is 13 residues long. Germline V gives CDR1 SGHNT, CDR2 YYREEE (reference sequence). Written as DNA, the CDR3 is TGTGCCAGCAGCGATTACATGAACACTGAAGCTTTCTTT. Translated, it gives CASSDYMNTEAFF.

The V and J genes are TRBV5-6 and TRBJ2-5, with a tentative D call TRBD2 (6 bases). The ends were cut back, 4 bases at V and 5 bases at J, with 15 bases in the middle. CDR1 SGHDT and CDR2 YYEEEE come from the germline V gene. The CDR3 extends over 14 amino acids. CDR3 coding DNA: TGTGCCAGCAGCCGCGGGGAGGCATCGGAGACCCAGTACTTC. Protein: CASSRGEASETQYF.

The chain uses TRBV19 and TRBJ1-2; possible D gene TRBD1, 6 bases. CDR3 length: 13 amino acids. Germline-derived CDR1 and CDR2 are LNHDA and SQIVND (reference sequence). V lost 4 bases to trimming and J lost 8 bases, with 14 bases between them. CDR3 nucleotide sequence: TGTGCCAGTAGTACCCTTCACAGGGAAGGCTACACCTTC. This translates into CASSTLHREGYTF.

The V call is TRBV9, the J call TRBJ1-2; 7 positions agree with TRBD1. CDR1 is SGDLS and CDR2 is YYNGEE in the germline V gene. This CDR3 is built from 14 residues. With 3 bases clipped from V and 7 bases from J, the junction kept 9 bases outside the gene matches. CDR3 protein: CASSASQGWFGYTF. The CDR3 DNA is TGTGCCAGCAGCGCGTCACAGGGGTGGTTTGGCTACACCTTC.

The V call is TRBV7-9, the J call TRBJ1-1; D is unresolved. The V and J ends lost 5 bases and 0 bases respectively, with 13 bases between them. The CDR3 spans 15 residues. Germline V gene lookup returns CDR1 SEHNR and CDR2 FQNEAQ (reference sequence). The DNA for the CDR3 is TGTGCCAGCAGCATTAGCGGCCGTTTGAACACTGAAGCTTTCTTT. Its protein is CASSISGRLNTEAFF.